This T cell receptor (beta chain) emerged from a study of molecular identifiers for immune sequencing clone quantification. Per the germline V gene, CDR1 is SGHNT and CDR2 is YENEEA. V lost 5 bases, J lost 3 bases, and 8 bases stayed unmatched. The CDR3 consists of 15 residues. One entry per CDR3 protein, called by TCRdb with MiXCR from the PCR reads. The sample lists 490,000 or so distinct CDR3 sequences; about 22% were seen once. The V and J genes are TRBV11-3 and TRBJ2-3; TRBD2 agrees at 7 bases. This clonotype was obtained from a human donor in good health. Some libraries in this study had Jurkat cell RNA spiked in. Sequencing used naive CD8+ T cells from blood, with Jurkat cell RNA spiked in. Subset described: FACS-sorted CD8+CD4-CCR7+CD45RA+ naive T cells. CDR3 protein: CASSPFAGATDTQYF. The CDR3 DNA is TGTGCCAGCAGCCCCTTTGCGGGAGCAACAGATACGCAGTATTTT.